Listed below are T cell receptor beta chains from one sample, sequenced in a study of cytomegalovirus exposure and HLA in healthy donors. This table comes from immunoSEQ multiplex PCR, and its TCRdb copy is limited to in-frame clones, with some not included. The repertoire holds 120,000 to 150,000 clones, with roughly 80% as singletons. The sample taken for sequencing was PBMCs. These TCRs come from a man aged 35 to 55 in good health and CMV-seropositive. Each CDR3 is given with its conserved first and last residue. The order of the fields is CDR3 DNA, CDR3 protein, V gene, D gene, J gene, clone size. D genes are given only for firm matches. Clone sizes are given selectively: once, few, many, or a class where the clone is expanded.

CDR3nt: TGTGCCAGCAGTCTGGCCGGGCGGGAGGGGGTCGATGAGCAGTTCTTC; CDR3aa: CASSLAGREGVDEQFF; v_gene: TRBV28; d_gene: TRBD2; j_gene: TRBJ2-1; abundance: NA
CDR3nt: TGTGCCAGCGGGGGACTAGCCGGGTACGAGCAGTACTTC; CDR3aa: CASGGLAGYEQYF; v_gene: TRBV27; d_gene: TRBD2; j_gene: TRBJ2-7; abundance: once
CDR3nt: TGTGCCAGCAGTTACACGCGGGCGGATACGCAGTATTTT; CDR3aa: CASSYTRADTQYF; v_gene: TRBV6-5; d_gene: NA; j_gene: TRBJ2-3; abundance: few
CDR3nt: TGTGCCAGCCGAATTAGCGGGGGACAGGGGTTTCGCAATGAGCAGTTCTTC; CDR3aa: CASRISGGQGFRNEQFF; v_gene: TRBV28; d_gene: NA; j_gene: TRBJ2-1; abundance: NA
CDR3nt: TGTGCCATCAGTGAGAGAACTAGCGGGAGTGGCTACAATGAGCAGTTCTTC; CDR3aa: CAISERTSGSGYNEQFF; v_gene: TRBV10-3; d_gene: TRBD2; j_gene: TRBJ2-1; abundance: NA
CDR3nt: TGTGCCAGCAGCCCCACCGGGTCTAAAGCCTACGAGCAGTACTTC; CDR3aa: CASSPTGSKAYEQYF; v_gene: TRBV7-9; d_gene: NA; j_gene: TRBJ2-7; abundance: NA
CDR3nt: TGCGCCAGCAGCCACAGACTAGCGGGAGGGGAAAGCTCCTACGAGCAGTACTTC; CDR3aa: CASSHRLAGGESSYEQYF; v_gene: TRBV4-1; d_gene: TRBD2; j_gene: TRBJ2-7; abundance: NA
CDR3nt: TGCAGCGTTGGGACAGGGCGGTTAGGGGATGGCTACACCTTC; CDR3aa: CSVGTGRLGDGYTF; v_gene: TRBV29-1; d_gene: TRBD1; j_gene: TRBJ1-2; abundance: NA
CDR3nt: TGCGCCAGCAGCCAAGAATTAGGCTTGGAGGGGAACTATGGCTACACCTTC; CDR3aa: CASSQELGLEGNYGYTF; v_gene: TRBV4-1; d_gene: NA; j_gene: TRBJ1-2; abundance: NA
CDR3nt: TGCGCCAGCAGCCAAGGGATACTGAGACTAGCGGCGAACACCGGGGAGCTGTTTTTT; CDR3aa: CASSQGILRLAANTGELFF; v_gene: TRBV4-1; d_gene: TRBD2; j_gene: TRBJ2-2; abundance: NA
CDR3nt: TGTGCCAGCAGCTTGACTAGCGGGAGCTCCTACGAGCAGTACTTC; CDR3aa: CASSLTSGSSYEQYF; v_gene: TRBV7-2; d_gene: TRBD2; j_gene: TRBJ2-7; abundance: NA
CDR3nt: TGCGCCAGCAGCCAAGATATTCCGGCTAGCGGGAGGGATAGCTCCTACAATGAGCAGTTCTTC; CDR3aa: CASSQDIPASGRDSSYNEQFF; v_gene: TRBV4-3; d_gene: TRBD2; j_gene: TRBJ2-1; abundance: NA
CDR3nt: TGTGCCAGCTCCCCAATTAGGACTAGCGGGTCCGCAGATACGCAGTATTTT; CDR3aa: CASSPIRTSGSADTQYF; v_gene: TRBV18; d_gene: TRBD2; j_gene: TRBJ2-3; abundance: NA
CDR3nt: NA; CDR3aa: CASSFGPGETGELFF; v_gene: TRBV5-6; d_gene: NA; j_gene: TRBJ2-2; abundance: NA
CDR3nt: TGTGCCAGCAGTTTGCGGGGGCGGAACACTGAAGCTTTCTTT; CDR3aa: CASSLRGRNTEAFF; v_gene: TRBV28; d_gene: NA; j_gene: TRBJ1-1; abundance: NA
CDR3nt: TGTGCCAGCAGTGTAGCAGCGGGACCGCCCTACAATGAGCAGTTCTTC; CDR3aa: CASSVAAGPPYNEQFF; v_gene: TRBV6-1; d_gene: TRBD2; j_gene: TRBJ2-1; abundance: NA
CDR3nt: TGCGCCAGCAGCCGACTAGCGGGAGGCCCCGCGAACACCGGGGAGCTGTTTTTT; CDR3aa: CASSRLAGGPANTGELFF; v_gene: TRBV10-2; d_gene: TRBD2; j_gene: TRBJ2-2; abundance: NA
CDR3nt: TGTGCCAGCAGCCGGGACAGGGTTCAGCCCCAGCATTTT; CDR3aa: CASSRDRVQPQHF; v_gene: TRBV7-8; d_gene: TRBD1; j_gene: TRBJ1-5; abundance: NA
CDR3nt: TGTGCCAGCTCACCCGGGACACCCAGCACTGGGGCCAACGTCCTGACTTTC; CDR3aa: CASSPGTPSTGANVLTF; v_gene: TRBV18; d_gene: NA; j_gene: TRBJ2-6; abundance: few
CDR3nt: TGCGCCAGCAAACGACAGGGGTACGATAATGAGCAGTTCTTC; CDR3aa: CASKRQGYDNEQFF; v_gene: TRBV5-1; d_gene: TRBD1; j_gene: TRBJ2-1; abundance: NA
CDR3nt: TGTGCCTCCAGAGGGGACACAATCGGTTATTTC; CDR3aa: CASRGDTIGYF; v_gene: TRBV2; d_gene: NA; j_gene: TRBJ2-7; abundance: few